This TCR beta chain was profiled in a study of T cell repertoires in cytomegalovirus infection. Study-level background: Indications came from public TCR beta signatures; they pointed to CMV infection and to a matching HLA type.

General study points: Cumulated frequencies of public TCR beta families served to identify carriers of CMV plus the relevant HLA.

TCRdb used MiXCR to reprocess the reads, holding one entry per CDR3 protein. This table has some 130,000 distinct CDR3 sequences, almost 9% appearing once. V lost 7 bases, J lost 10 bases, and 11 bases stayed unmatched. Per the germline V gene, CDR1 is MDHEN and CDR2 is SYDVKM. The CDR3 sequence is 15 residues long. In its sample, this clonotype was seen many times. Its specificity is unknown. This chain connects TRBV28 to TRBJ2-1, with 12 bases fitting TRBD2. This receptor was identified in a human donor in good health (CMV status not recorded). Some clones in this sample may be carry-over from other donors' samples. Sequences were obtained from PBMCs. CDR3 coding DNA: TGTGCCAGCACCGAGACTAGCGGGGGATCGCGGGAGCAGTTCTTC. Translated: CASTETSGGSREQFF.